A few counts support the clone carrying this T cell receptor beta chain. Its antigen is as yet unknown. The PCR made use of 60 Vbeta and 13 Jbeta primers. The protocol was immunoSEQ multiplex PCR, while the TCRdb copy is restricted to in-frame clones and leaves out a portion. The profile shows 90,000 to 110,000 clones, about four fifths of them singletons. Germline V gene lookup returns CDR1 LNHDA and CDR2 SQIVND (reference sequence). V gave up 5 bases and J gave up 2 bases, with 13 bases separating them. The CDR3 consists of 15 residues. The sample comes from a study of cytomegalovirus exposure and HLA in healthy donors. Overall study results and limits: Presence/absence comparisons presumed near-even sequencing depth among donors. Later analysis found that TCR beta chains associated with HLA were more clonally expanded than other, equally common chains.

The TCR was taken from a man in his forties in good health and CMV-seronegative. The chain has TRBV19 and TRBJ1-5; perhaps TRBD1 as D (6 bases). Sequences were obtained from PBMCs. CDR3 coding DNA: TGTGCCAGTAGTCGCGGGGGGGCTGGCAATCAGCCCCAGCATTTT. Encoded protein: CASSRGGAGNQPQHF.